This T cell receptor beta chain was recorded in a study of Graves' ophthalmopathy and Graves' hyperthyroidism. Study in general: Untreated patients at initial diagnosis provided peripheral blood.

The CDR3 has 16 residues. Between the trimmed V and J ends, which lost 3 bases and 4 bases, there was a span of 18 bases. Germline V CDR1 and CDR2: MGHRA, YSYEKL. Certain patients, namely those with other autoimmune diseases, uncontrolled infections, pregnancy or lactation, were excluded. A volume of 8.5 to 10 ml of fresh peripheral blood supplied the PBMCs. Beta-chain TCR CDR3 regions were amplified from RNA transcripts. The library came from an HTBI-primed first-round RT-PCR and a second-round multiplex PCR. TCRdb re-called the multiplex PCR reads through MiXCR, storing one row per CDR3 protein. The sample shows roughly 50,000 distinct CDR3 sequences, roughly half of them seen only once.

The V and J genes are TRBV4-1 and TRBJ2-5, with D possibly TRBD1 on 6 matching bases. The sequence was obtained from an adult woman with Graves' ophthalmopathy. The material sequenced was peripheral blood. The CDR3 here is CASSQDSGHYLETQYF. The CDR3 nucleotides read TGCGCCAGCAGCCAGGACAGTGGACACTACCTAGAGACCCAGTACTTC.